The entry that follows covers one T cell receptor beta chain sequence. Its cognate antigen is unknown. The PCR used 60 Vbeta and 13 Jbeta primers. The method was immunoSEQ multiplex PCR; TCRdb's version includes in-frame clones alone and lacks a portion of them. The data contain about 160,000 clones, around 80% of them singletons. This entry is derived from a study of cytomegalovirus exposure and HLA in healthy donors. Study-level information: Unique TCR beta sequences numbering some 120 million came from 150 million to 200 million T cells in an earlier analysis.

Germline assignment: CDR1 MDHEN and CDR2 SYDVKM. The junction had 14 bases not matched to a gene; V was cut back by 5 bases and J by 4 bases. The CDR3 loop spans 17 amino acids. The study's findings and limits: In an earlier analysis, in approximately 630 donors, most V segments appeared productive either ~87% or ~30% of the time.

The source is a girl aged 5 to 17 in good health and CMV-seropositive. Sample: PBMCs. This chain uses TRBV28 with TRBJ2-1; 7 bases align to TRBD2. In DNA form, the CDR3 reads TGTGCCAGCAGTCCTCAGTGGCTGGCGGGAGAATACAATGAGCAGTTCTTC. This codes for CASSPQWLAGEYNEQFF.